This T cell receptor beta chain came from a study of human T cells and chemical hapten exposure. Time point of the sample: patch test 3, about 24 weeks after DPC sensitization. Treatment given: therapeutic diphenylcyclopropenone sensitization with weekly scalp DPC. Only a few counts were recorded for this clonotype. From germline, CDR1 is LGHDT and CDR2 YNNKEL (reference sequence). Germline trimming cut 7 bases from V and 7 bases from J; bases unmatched to any gene: 5. The CDR3 covers 13 residues. The study used a library that attached unique molecular identifiers to individual cDNA molecules. Per the authors' pipeline: Individual samples carried between roughly 23,224 and 690,600 TCRs, with roughly 96,000 as the median. TCRdb re-derived calls from the RACE reads in MiXCR, one entry per CDR3 protein. The V and J calls here are based on TCRdb, not the publication. The table includes just over 70,000 distinct CDR3 sequences, over 8.5% detected once.

Sample: whole blood, taken in connection with sensitization to the hapten diphenylcyclopropenone (DPC). The V and J genes are TRBV3-1 and TRBJ2-5; TRBD2 aligns across 11 bases. The source of this sequence is a woman between 50 and 59 years old with alopecia areata. Some clones in this sample may be carry-over from other donors' samples. CDR3 bases: TGTGCCAGCAAACTAGCGGGAGACGGGACCCAGTACTTC. It translates to CASKLAGDGTQYF.